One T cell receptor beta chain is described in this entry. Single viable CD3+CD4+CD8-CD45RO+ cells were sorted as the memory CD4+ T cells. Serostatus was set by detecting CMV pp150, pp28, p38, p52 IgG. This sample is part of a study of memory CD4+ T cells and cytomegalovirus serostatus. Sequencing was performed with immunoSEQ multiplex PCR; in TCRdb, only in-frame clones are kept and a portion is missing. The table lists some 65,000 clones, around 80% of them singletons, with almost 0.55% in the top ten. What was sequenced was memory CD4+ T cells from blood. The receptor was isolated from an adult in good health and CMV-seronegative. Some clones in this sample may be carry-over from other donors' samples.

The CDR3, as DNA: TGTGCCAGCAGCGTAGGCTCGGACCCTGGAAACACCATATATTTT. It encodes CASSVGSDPGNTIYF. This chain links TRBV9 with TRBJ1-3; D gene unclear. Per germline, CDR1 SGDLS and CDR2 YYNGEE. Trimming pared 0 bases from V and 2 bases from J, leaving 9 bases between. The CDR3 runs 15 residues.